Given below is one T cell receptor (beta chain) in context. Its antigen remains unidentified. Trimming pared 5 bases from V and 3 bases from J, leaving 17 bases between. The CDR3 length is 15 residues. The germline CDR1 and CDR2 sequences are SGHVS and FNYEAQ. TCRdb processed the 5' RACE reads anew with MiXCR; each CDR3 protein has one entry. The repertoire includes more than 150,000 distinct CDR3 sequences, 15% to 20% of them detected once, and 4.3% sits in the top ten. This entry belongs to a study of CD8 T cells in ankylosing spondylitis. Study-wide findings and caveats: A number of the motif variants had already been described in reactive arthritis synovial fluid and blood. Disease-linked clones bore a CD8+ phenotype, appearing relatively rarely in peripheral blood.

The origin of this receptor is a male donor under 35 with ankylosing spondylitis or in good health (not recorded which). V is TRBV7-6 and J is TRBJ2-7; a weak D match, TRBD1 (6 bases). What was sequenced was blood, either unsorted or a sorted T cell fraction (not recorded which). As DNA, the CDR3 is TGTGCCAGCAGCCCGACGGGACAAAACATCTACGAGCAGTACTTC. It yields the protein CASSPTGQNIYEQYF.